This T cell receptor (beta chain) was documented in a study of T cell responses to AZD1222 COVID-19 vaccine. Study observations and caveats: Mostly white British, mostly female donors; authors suggested clonal diversity may be underestimated.

CDR3 length equals 12 residues. V dropped 8 bases and J dropped 5; count of bases not matched to a gene: 2. CDR1 is MGHDK and CDR2 is SYGVNS in the germline V gene. In regard to this clone: Antigen unknown.

Libraries were prepared by immunoSEQ multiplex PCR; TCRdb keeps only in-frame clonotypes and omits some of them. The sample lists roughly 100,000 clones; around 83% were seen once. The V call is TRBV25-1, the J call TRBJ2-2, with 7 bases identical to TRBD1. Material: peripheral blood, obtained on day 0 of AZD1222 vaccination. This sequence was found in an adult in good health. In DNA, the CDR3 is TGTGCCAGCCGGACAGGAACCGGGGAGCTGTTTTTT. Protein sequence: CASRTGTGELFF.